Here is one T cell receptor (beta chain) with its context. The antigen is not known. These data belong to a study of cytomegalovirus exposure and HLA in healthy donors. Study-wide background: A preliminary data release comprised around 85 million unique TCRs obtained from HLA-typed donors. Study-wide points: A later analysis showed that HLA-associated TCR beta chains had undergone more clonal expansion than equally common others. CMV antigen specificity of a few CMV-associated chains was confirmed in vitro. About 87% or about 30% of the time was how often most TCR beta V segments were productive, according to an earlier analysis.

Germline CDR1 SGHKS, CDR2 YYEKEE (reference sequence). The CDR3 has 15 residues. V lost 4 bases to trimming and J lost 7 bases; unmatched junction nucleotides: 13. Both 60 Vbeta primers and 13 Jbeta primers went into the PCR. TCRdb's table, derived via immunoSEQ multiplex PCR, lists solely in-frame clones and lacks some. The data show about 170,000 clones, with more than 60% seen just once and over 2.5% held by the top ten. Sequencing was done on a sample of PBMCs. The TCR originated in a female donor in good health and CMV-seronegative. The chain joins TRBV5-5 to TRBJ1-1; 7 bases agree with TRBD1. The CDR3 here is CASSPGPGQIYEAFF. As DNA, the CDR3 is TGTGCCAGCAGCCCGGGGCCGGGACAGATCTATGAAGCTTTCTTT.